A single sample gave rise to the 5 T cell receptor beta chains below, sequenced in a study of technical replicates of blood from a few donors. Sequencing used immunoSEQ multiplex PCR; TCRdb keeps in-frame clones, though not all of them. Among tens of thousands of clones listed, 80% to 95% were seen once. Source material: T cells isolated from PBMCs. The receptors were sampled from a human donor in good health.

This clone was observed a single time. The V and J genes are TRBV19 and TRBJ2-2; 11 positions match TRBD2. From germline, CDR1 is LNHDA and CDR2 SQIVND (reference sequence). J gave up 11 bases and V 3 bases, and 8 bases lay outside the gene matches. The CDR3 loop spans 15 amino acids. Here the CDR3 reads CASSITSGSLPELFF. CDR3 DNA sequence: TGTGCCAGTAGTATCACTAGCGGGAGCCTCCCAGAGCTGTTTTTT.

This chain links TRBV10-3 with TRBJ2-3; D is unresolved. The CDR3 length is 14 residues. Germline V CDR1 and CDR2: ENHRY, SYGVKD. V lost 4 bases, J lost 1 base, and 9 bases lay in between. CDR3 region: CAISVSAGTDTQYF. The DNA for the CDR3 is TGTGCCATCAGTGTCAGTGCCGGCACAGATACGCAGTATTTT.

The chain carries TRBV7-6 and TRBJ2-1; possible D gene TRBD1, 6 bases. V gave up 2 bases and J gave up 1 base, with 12 bases separating them. This CDR3 has 16 residues. Germline loops: CDR1 SGHVS, CDR2 FNYEAQ. CDR3 bases: TGTGCCAGCAGCTTAAAGTTCAGGGGATCCTACAATGAGCAGTTCTTC. It yields the protein CASSLKFRGSYNEQFF.

CDR3: CASSLPGLAGGSSYNEQFF. CDR3 nucleotides: TGTGCCAGCAGCTTACCGGGACTAGCGGGAGGGAGCTCCTACAATGAGCAGTTCTTC. The rearrangement joins TRBV11-2 to TRBJ2-1; 16 bases agree with TRBD2. The CDR3 loop spans 19 amino acids. V lost 2 bases to trimming and J lost 0 bases; unmatched junction nucleotides: 4. Germline V gene sequence: CDR1 SGHAT, CDR2 FQNNGV.

The chain joins TRBV11-2 to TRBJ2-3; a weak D match, TRBD2 (6 bases). This CDR3 has 16 residues. Trimming cost V 3 bases and J 1 base, with 14 bases left between them. Germline V gene lookup returns CDR1 SGHAT and CDR2 FQNNGV. Written as DNA, the CDR3 is TGTGCCAGCAGCTTCGAGTGGGAGGCCCGCACAGATACGCAGTATTTT. It translates to CASSFEWEARTDTQYF.